This T cell receptor (beta chain) was observed in a study of graft-versus-host responses after intestinal transplantation (dated by TCRdb to 2020 to 2023). In terms of the full investigation: Multivisceral, liver-intestinal, or isolated intestinal transplants were received by the recipients. After intestinal transplantation, graft-versus-host and host-versus-graft alloreactive T cell clones in the graft, circulation and bone marrow were tracked using bulk TCR-beta CDR3 sequencing. Anti-thymocyte globulin induction was given to all recipients, followed by maintenance tacrolimus and steroids for about 3 years. Instead of going to the commercial service, samples from a few later patients were sequenced in-house on an Illumina MiSeq and processed with MiXCR. A peak of at least 4% donor T cells among recipient peripheral blood mononuclear cells was the definition used for donor T cell macrochimerism. Alloreactive clones were identified by sequencing pre-transplant mixed lymphocyte reaction products and comparing these products with unstimulated pre-transplant donor and recipient T cells. A cohort of roughly 25 intestinal transplant recipients, including one retransplant, was enrolled, and 3 patients lacking pretransplant specimens were excluded.

The time point label, as the study defines it: postoperative day 105 after intestinal transplantation (dayNNNN = postoperative day). Blood samples were collected up to 4 times in the first month after transplant and then at least monthly when available. This clone came up once. Its antigen remains unidentified. Base qualities are missing; no much larger clone stands one base away. The library came from the immunoSEQ multiplex PCR assay. Adaptive Biotechnologies carried out high-throughput TCR-beta CDR3 sequencing of genomic DNA for most patients. For the original study's pipeline: TCR sequencing data were retrieved from Adaptive's ImmunoSEQ software for 18 patients, whereas a few other patients were processed with MiXCR and VDJtools. CDR3 nucleotide sequences shared between donor and recipient were removed because their origin could not be assigned. To be classed as alloreactive, a clone needed at least 2-fold expansion over unstimulated cells and a minimum CFSE-low frequency of 0.002% (template counts) or 0.001% (read counts). A clone was considered mappable if detected in the sequenced pre-transplant spleen, lymph node, or MLR CFSE-low populations of the donor or recipient. The cumulative frequency of alloreactive clones was calculated as a percentage of all sequences, weighted by copy number. TCRdb took this table from immuneACCESS and kept in-frame rearrangements with V and J called. Such tables lack part of the clones; where checked against another copy, unresolved V genes explain under half of the gap, and the rest is unexplained. V and J calls plus clone size are reproduced from that table; the DNA served to infer D and trimming. Across this sample there are more than 10,000 clones, with more than 85% seen only once. The ten largest clones add up to about 3.7% of the sample.

Trimming takes 8 bases from V and 2 bases from J, and the germline ends sit 13 bases apart. CDR1 and CDR2 were assigned from the germline V gene as SGHNT and YENEEA. From its cysteine to its phenylalanine, the CDR3 spans 14 amino acids. The DNA shown is the 42-base CDR3, in frame from base 1. Findings and caveats that apply to the study as a whole: Peak levels of circulating GvH clones were associated with declines in HvG clones early after transplant. GvH clones were found in recipient bone marrow, and some of the GvH clones appeared earlier in ileal mucosa or blood, which is consistent with an intestinal mucosal origin. In patients with donor T cell macrochimerism, the allografts had high GvH to HvG T cell clonal ratios. The conclusions were limited by the relatively low number and heterogeneity of the intestinal transplant patients.

The sequencing used PBMCs, collected 105 days after intestinal transplantation. Recombination joined TRBV11-3 with TRBJ2-1; TRBD1 could be the D gene, as 5 bases match. This TCR was recovered from a human patient who received an intestinal transplant, so some T cells may come from the graft donor. The CDR3 has the sequence CASHRSGTYNEQFF. Here is the DNA: TGTGCCAGCCACCGGTCAGGGACCTACAATGAGCAGTTCTTC.